This is a list of T cell receptor beta chains from one sample in a study of control samples from healthy donors and cancer patients. Assay: immunoSEQ multiplex PCR; the TCRdb copy retains only in-frame clones and omits some. The top ten hold around 6% of the sample, which has around 74,000 clones, 85% to 95% seen once. The sequenced sample was blood. The receptor source for this set is a woman between 55 and 75 years old in good health. The CDR3 runs from the conserved cysteine through the conserved F or W. The order of the fields is V gene, D gene, clone size, J gene, CDR3 DNA, CDR3 protein. The D gene is left open where the match is weak. Size values are once, few and many counts, or a class for expanded clones, and some rows have none.

v_call: TRBV28; d_call: -; clone_size: -; j_call: TRBJ1-2; cdr3_nt: TGTGCCAGCAGTTTAGCGAAAAATTTCAGGGGTGGCTACACCTTC; cdr3_aa: CASSLAKNFRGGYTF
v_call: TRBV5-6; d_call: -; clone_size: -; j_call: TRBJ1-5; cdr3_nt: TGTGCCAGCAGCTTAGGGGATCAGCCCCAGCATTTT; cdr3_aa: CASSLGDQPQHF
v_call: TRBV7-8; d_call: TRBD2; clone_size: -; j_call: TRBJ2-7; cdr3_nt: TGTGCCAGCAGCTTGACTAGCGGGAGAAACGAGCAGTACTTC; cdr3_aa: CASSLTSGRNEQYF
v_call: TRBV4-2; d_call: -; clone_size: -; j_call: TRBJ2-1; cdr3_nt: TGTGCCAGCAGCCAAGATACCAGCCGGGTTGTTGAGCAGTTCTTC; cdr3_aa: CASSQDTSRVVEQFF
v_call: TRBV6-2/TRBV6-3; d_call: -; clone_size: -; j_call: TRBJ1-1; cdr3_nt: TGTGCCAGCAGTTACTCCGAGGCGAACACTGAAGCTTTCTTT; cdr3_aa: CASSYSEANTEAFF
v_call: TRBV28; d_call: -; clone_size: -; j_call: TRBJ1-1; cdr3_nt: TGTGTGGCACGGCGGTACACTGAAGCTTTCTTT; cdr3_aa: CVARRYTEAFF
v_call: TRBV6-2/TRBV6-3; d_call: TRBD2; clone_size: -; j_call: TRBJ2-7; cdr3_nt: TGTGCCAGCAGTTATTCCAGCGGGAGGCCAGATAGGGAGCAGTACTTC; cdr3_aa: CASSYSSGRPDREQYF
v_call: TRBV2; d_call: -; clone_size: -; j_call: TRBJ1-4; cdr3_nt: TGTGCCAGCAGTCCCTCCGGGGGGCTGGGTGAAAAACTGTTTTTT; cdr3_aa: CASSPSGGLGEKLFF
v_call: TRBV27; d_call: -; clone_size: -; j_call: TRBJ2-1; cdr3_nt: TGTGCCAGCAGTTTACTGGCGGGGGCCAGGTACAATGAGCAGTTCTTC; cdr3_aa: CASSLLAGARYNEQFF
v_call: TRBV19; d_call: -; clone_size: -; j_call: TRBJ2-6; cdr3_nt: TGTGCCAGTAGTATAAAGTTCGTGATCTCTGGGGCCAACGTCCTGACTTTC; cdr3_aa: CASSIKFVISGANVLTF
v_call: TRBV14; d_call: -; clone_size: -; j_call: TRBJ1-1; cdr3_nt: TGTGCCAGCAGCGCCGGGTTGAACACTGAAGCTTTCTTT; cdr3_aa: CASSAGLNTEAFF
v_call: TRBV28; d_call: -; clone_size: -; j_call: TRBJ2-1; cdr3_nt: TGTGCCACCTGGAGGGCGACGCTCAATGAGCAGTTCTTC; cdr3_aa: CATWRATLNEQFF
v_call: TRBV6-4; d_call: TRBD2; clone_size: -; j_call: TRBJ2-1; cdr3_nt: TGTGCCAGCAGTGACGGGCGGGAGGACAATGAGCAGTTCTTC; cdr3_aa: CASSDGREDNEQFF
v_call: TRBV11-2; d_call: TRBD2; clone_size: once; j_call: TRBJ2-5; cdr3_nt: TGTGCCAGCAGCCGACTTACTAGCGGGAGGGGAGAGACCCAGTACTTC; cdr3_aa: CASSRLTSGRGETQYF
v_call: TRBV24-1; d_call: -; clone_size: -; j_call: TRBJ2-2; cdr3_nt: TGTGCCACCAGTGATCCAGGTCCCGGGGAGCTGTTTTTT; cdr3_aa: CATSDPGPGELFF
v_call: TRBV28; d_call: TRBD1; clone_size: -; j_call: TRBJ2-2; cdr3_nt: TGTGCCAGCAGTACAGGGGGTCCCGGGGAGCTGTTTTTT; cdr3_aa: CASSTGGPGELFF
v_call: TRBV13; d_call: -; clone_size: -; j_call: TRBJ1-1; cdr3_nt: TGTGCCAGCAGCTTAGGGACCCAAAGAATGGGCACTGAAGCTTTCTTT; cdr3_aa: CASSLGTQRMGTEAFF
v_call: TRBV19; d_call: TRBD2; clone_size: -; j_call: TRBJ2-7; cdr3_nt: TGTGCCAGTAGTGACCCTAGCGGGAGCCTTTCCTACGAGCAGTACTTC; cdr3_aa: CASSDPSGSLSYEQYF
v_call: TRBV18; d_call: TRBD1; clone_size: -; j_call: TRBJ1-5; cdr3_nt: TGTGCCAGCTCACTTGGACAGGGGCGCAATCAGCCCCAGCATTTT; cdr3_aa: CASSLGQGRNQPQHF
v_call: TRBV24-1; d_call: TRBD1; clone_size: -; j_call: TRBJ1-2; cdr3_nt: TGTGCCACCAGTGATCAATGGACAGGCAGAGGCTACACCTTC; cdr3_aa: CATSDQWTGRGYTF
v_call: TRBV2; d_call: -; clone_size: once; j_call: TRBJ2-1; cdr3_nt: TGTGCCAGCAGTGCACTAGCTGAACATGAGCAGTTCTTC; cdr3_aa: CASSALAEHEQFF
v_call: TRBV9; d_call: TRBD2; clone_size: -; j_call: TRBJ2-2; cdr3_nt: TGTGCCAGCAGCGTTACTAGCGGGAGTATCACCGGGGAGCTGTTTTTT; cdr3_aa: CASSVTSGSITGELFF
v_call: TRBV18; d_call: TRBD1; clone_size: -; j_call: TRBJ2-7; cdr3_nt: TGTGCCAGCTCACCGGGTCAGACAGGGAGTTGGGAGCAGTACTTC; cdr3_aa: CASSPGQTGSWEQYF